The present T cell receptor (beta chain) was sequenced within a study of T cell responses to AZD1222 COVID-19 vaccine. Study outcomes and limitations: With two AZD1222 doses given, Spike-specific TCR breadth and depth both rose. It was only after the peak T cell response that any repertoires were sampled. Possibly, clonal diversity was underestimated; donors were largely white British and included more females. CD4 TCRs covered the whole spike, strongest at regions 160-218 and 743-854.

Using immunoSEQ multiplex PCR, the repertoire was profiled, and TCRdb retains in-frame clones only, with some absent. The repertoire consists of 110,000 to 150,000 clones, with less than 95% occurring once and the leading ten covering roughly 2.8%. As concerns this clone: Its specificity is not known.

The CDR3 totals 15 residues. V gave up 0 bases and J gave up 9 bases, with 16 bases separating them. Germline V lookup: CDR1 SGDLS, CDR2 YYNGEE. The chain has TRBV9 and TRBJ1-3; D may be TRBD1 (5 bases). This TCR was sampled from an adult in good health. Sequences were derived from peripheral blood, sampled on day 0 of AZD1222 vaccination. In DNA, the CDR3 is TGTGCCAGCAGCGTAGCTGGGGGTCCCGGAGGCACCATATATTTT. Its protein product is CASSVAGGPGGTIYF.